This entry lists 2 T cell receptor beta chains sequenced from one sample in a study of neurological immune-mediated disorders. TCRdb analysed the 5' RACE reads with MiXCR anew, one entry per CDR3 protein. The sample shows around 40,000 distinct CDR3 sequences, about an eighth of them seen only once. The sequencing input was PBMCs. The receptors stem from a female donor in good health.

This clonotype was seen repeatedly, ten times or more. The V gene is TRBV2, the J gene TRBJ1-4, with D uncertain. V lost 5 bases and J 8 bases, leaving 12 bases between the germline ends. The CDR3 loop spans 13 amino acids. CDR1 and CDR2 (germline): SNHLY, FYNNEI. The CDR3 DNA is TGTGCCAGCAGTACCTTGGCTATGGAAAAACTGTTTTTT. Protein product: CASSTLAMEKLFF.

In its sample, this clonotype was seen many times. The chain has TRBV5-1 and TRBJ2-5; 8 nucleotides agree with TRBD1. CDR3 length: 14 residues. After removal of 3 bases from V and 5 bases from J, the junction contained 6 bases not matched to a gene. CDR1 is SGHRS, CDR2 YFSETQ, per germline. CDR3 region: CASSSSRGRETQYF. The CDR3, as DNA: TGCGCCAGCAGCTCGTCCAGGGGGCGGGAGACCCAGTACTTC.